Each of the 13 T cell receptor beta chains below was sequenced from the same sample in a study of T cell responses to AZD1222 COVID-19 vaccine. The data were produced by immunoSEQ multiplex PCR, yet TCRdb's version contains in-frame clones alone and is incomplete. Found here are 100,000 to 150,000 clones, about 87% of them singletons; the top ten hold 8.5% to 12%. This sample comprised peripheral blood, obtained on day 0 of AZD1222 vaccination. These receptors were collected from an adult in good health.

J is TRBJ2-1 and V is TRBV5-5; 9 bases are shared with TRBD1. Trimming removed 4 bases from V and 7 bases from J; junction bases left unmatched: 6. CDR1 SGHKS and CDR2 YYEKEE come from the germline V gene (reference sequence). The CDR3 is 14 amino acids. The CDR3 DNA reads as TGTGCCAGCAGCACCGGGACAGGGAGGAATGAGCAGTTCTTC. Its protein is CASSTGTGRNEQFF.

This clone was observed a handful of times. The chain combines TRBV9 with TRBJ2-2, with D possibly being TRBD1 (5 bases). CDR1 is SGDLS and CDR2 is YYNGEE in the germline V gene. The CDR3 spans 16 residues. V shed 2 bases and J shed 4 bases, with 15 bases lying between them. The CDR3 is CASSVMGQVSTGELFF. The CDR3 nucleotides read TGTGCCAGCAGCGTTATGGGGCAGGTCAGCACCGGGGAGCTGTTTTTT.

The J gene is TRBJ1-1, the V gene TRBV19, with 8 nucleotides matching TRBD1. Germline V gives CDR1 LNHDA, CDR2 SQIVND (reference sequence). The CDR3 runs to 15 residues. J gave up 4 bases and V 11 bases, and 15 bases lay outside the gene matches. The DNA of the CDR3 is TGTGCCTCCACAGGGGGGCAAGGGATTGGCACTGAAGCTTTCTTT. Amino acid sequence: CASTGGQGIGTEAFF.

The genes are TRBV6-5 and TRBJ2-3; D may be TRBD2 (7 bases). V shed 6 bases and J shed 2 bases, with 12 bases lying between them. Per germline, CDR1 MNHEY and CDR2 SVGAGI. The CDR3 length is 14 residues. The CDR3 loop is CASSPRGPTDTQYF. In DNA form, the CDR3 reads TGTGCCAGCAGCCCGCGGGGGCCCACAGATACGCAGTATTTT.

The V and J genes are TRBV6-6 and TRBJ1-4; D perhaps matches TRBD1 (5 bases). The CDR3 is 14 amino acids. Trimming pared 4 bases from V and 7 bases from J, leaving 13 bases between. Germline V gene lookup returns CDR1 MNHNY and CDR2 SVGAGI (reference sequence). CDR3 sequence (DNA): TGTGCCAGCAGTTCGAGACAGATTAGTGAAAAACTGTTTTTT. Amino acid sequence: CASSSRQISEKLFF.

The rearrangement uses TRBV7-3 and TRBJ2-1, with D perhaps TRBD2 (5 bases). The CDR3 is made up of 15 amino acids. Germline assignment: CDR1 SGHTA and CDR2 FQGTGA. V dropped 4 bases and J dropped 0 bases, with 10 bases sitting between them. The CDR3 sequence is CASSWTGDSYNEQFF. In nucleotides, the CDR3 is TGTGCCAGCAGCTGGACCGGGGACTCCTACAATGAGCAGTTCTTC.

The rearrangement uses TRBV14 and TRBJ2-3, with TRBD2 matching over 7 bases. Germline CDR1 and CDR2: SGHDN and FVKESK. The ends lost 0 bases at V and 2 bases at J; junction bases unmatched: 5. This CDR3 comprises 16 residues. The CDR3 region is CASSQDASGYTDTQYF. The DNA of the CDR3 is TGTGCCAGCAGCCAAGACGCTAGCGGCTACACAGATACGCAGTATTTT.

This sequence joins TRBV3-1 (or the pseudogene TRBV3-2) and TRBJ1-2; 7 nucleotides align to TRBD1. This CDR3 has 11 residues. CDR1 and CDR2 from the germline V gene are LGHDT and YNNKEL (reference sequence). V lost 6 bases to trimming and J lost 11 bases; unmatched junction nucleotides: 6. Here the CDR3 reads CASSSGTVYTF. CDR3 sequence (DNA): TGTGCCAGCAGTTCCGGGACAGTATACACCTTC.

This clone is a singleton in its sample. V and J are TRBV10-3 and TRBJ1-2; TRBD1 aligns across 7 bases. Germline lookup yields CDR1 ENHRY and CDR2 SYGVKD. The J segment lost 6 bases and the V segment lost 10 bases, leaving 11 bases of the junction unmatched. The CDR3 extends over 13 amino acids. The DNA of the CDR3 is TGTGCCAGCGGGACAGCCATTATCGATGGCTACACCTTC. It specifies CASGTAIIDGYTF.

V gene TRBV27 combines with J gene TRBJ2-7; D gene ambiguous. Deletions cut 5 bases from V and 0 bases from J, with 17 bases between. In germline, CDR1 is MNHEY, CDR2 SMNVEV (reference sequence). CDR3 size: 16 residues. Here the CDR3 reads CASSPYPDTISYEQYF. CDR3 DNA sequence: TGTGCCAGCAGTCCATATCCTGACACCATCTCCTACGAGCAGTACTTC.

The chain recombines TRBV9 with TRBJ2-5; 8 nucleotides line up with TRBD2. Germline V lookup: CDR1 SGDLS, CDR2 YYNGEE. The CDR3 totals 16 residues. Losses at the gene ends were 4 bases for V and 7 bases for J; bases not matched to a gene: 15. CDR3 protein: CASSSSGGPSLVTQYF. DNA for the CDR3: TGTGCCAGCAGCAGCAGCGGGGGCCCTTCATTGGTGACCCAGTACTTC.

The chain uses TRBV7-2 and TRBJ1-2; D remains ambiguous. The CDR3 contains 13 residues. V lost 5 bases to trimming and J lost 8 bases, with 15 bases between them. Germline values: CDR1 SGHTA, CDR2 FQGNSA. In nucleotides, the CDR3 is TGTGCCAGCAGCCGTGACGGGCGTGGGGGCTACACCTTC. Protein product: CASSRDGRGGYTF.

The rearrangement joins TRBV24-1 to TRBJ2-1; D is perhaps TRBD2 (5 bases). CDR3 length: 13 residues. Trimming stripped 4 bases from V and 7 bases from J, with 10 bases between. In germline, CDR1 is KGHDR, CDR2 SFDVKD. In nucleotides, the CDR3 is TGTGCCACCAGTGACCCCCCGGGAAATGAGCAGTTCTTC. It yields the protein CATSDPPGNEQFF.